This is a list of T cell receptor beta chains from one sample in a study of OX40 agonist ivuxolimab in advanced cancers. The data were produced by immunoSEQ multiplex PCR, yet TCRdb's version contains in-frame clones alone and is incomplete. This table has some 40,000 clones, roughly nine tenths appearing once. The sequencing here drew on CD4+ or CD8+ T cells sorted from blood, taken in a trial of the OX40 agonist ivuxolimab. These receptors all come from an adult with an advanced solid tumor such as melanoma, head and neck, liver or kidney cancer. Each CDR3 is given with its conserved first and last residue. The D gene is left open where the match is weak. Clone size is shown for a subset of rows, as once, few, many or a class of expanded clone.

cdr3_nt cdr3_aa clone_size j_call d_call v_call
TGTGCCAGCAGACTAGGGACAGGCCCGTACGGCTACACCTTC CASRLGTGPYGYTF NA TRBJ1-2 TRBD1 TRBV6-5
TGTGCCAGCAGCGTAGACGGCGGGGACTCGGATGAGCAGTTCTTC CASSVDGGDSDEQFF NA TRBJ2-1 NA TRBV9
TGTGCCAGCAGTAACAATCCAGGGGGCGGGGCTGCGAACACTGAAGCTTTCTTT CASSNNPGGGAANTEAFF NA TRBJ1-1 TRBD1 TRBV9
TGTGCCAGCAGCCCCTCGGACAAAGGGGGTGAAAAACTGTTTTTT CASSPSDKGGEKLFF NA TRBJ1-4 NA TRBV5-5
TGCGCCAGCAGCCCGGACAGGGTCTCTACCGGGGAGCTGTTTTTT CASSPDRVSTGELFF NA TRBJ2-2 TRBD1 TRBV4-1
TGTGCCAGCAGCTTTCCGGGAGGGAGCTCCTACAATGAGCAGTTCTTC CASSFPGGSSYNEQFF NA TRBJ2-1 TRBD2 TRBV7-8
TGCAGCGTTTCGGCAGGGGACACCGGGGAGCTGTTTTTT CSVSAGDTGELFF NA TRBJ2-2 NA TRBV29-1
TGTGCCAGCACACTTGGCGGGAGGGCCCCCGGGGAGCTGTTTTTT CASTLGGRAPGELFF many TRBJ2-2 TRBD2 TRBV7-9
TGTGCCAGCTCCACCACCGGGAGCGAGCCCAATGAGCAGTTCTTC CASSTTGSEPNEQFF NA TRBJ2-1 NA TRBV18
TGCAGCGTTGAATCCAGCGGGACGACTTACGAGCAGTACTTC CSVESSGTTYEQYF NA TRBJ2-7 TRBD2 TRBV29-1
TGCGCCAGCAGCCAAGATTGGCGCGGCGTAAGCTCCTACAATGAGCAGTTCTTC CASSQDWRGVSSYNEQFF NA TRBJ2-1 NA TRBV4-3
TGTGCCAGCAGTCCACGGACAGGGGGCTACACTGAAGCTTTCTTT CASSPRTGGYTEAFF NA TRBJ1-1 TRBD1 TRBV27
TGTGCCAGCCTGGGCGGGAGAGGGGAGCAGTACTTC CASLGGRGEQYF NA TRBJ2-7 TRBD2 TRBV6-6
TGTGCCAGCAGCTTGGCCAGAGGTGGCTACACCTTC CASSLARGGYTF NA TRBJ1-2 NA TRBV5-6
TGTGCCAGCAGATCTGGGGGCGCACGCCAGCATTTT CASRSGGARQHF NA TRBJ1-5 NA TRBV27
TGTGCCAGCAGCGTAGAAGTGAGGGTTACGTCCTACAATGAGCAGTTCTTC CASSVEVRVTSYNEQFF NA TRBJ2-1 NA TRBV9
TGTGCCTGGAGTGTGGTAGTAGCGGGAGGGCGCTACGAGCAGTACTTC CAWSVVVAGGRYEQYF NA TRBJ2-7 TRBD2 TRBV30
TGTGCCAGCAGTTTTGCCCCAGATCCCTCCTATGGCTACACCTTC CASSFAPDPSYGYTF NA TRBJ1-2 NA TRBV27
TGTGCCAGCAGGGCCGGGACCACCTACAATGAGCAGTTCTTC CASRAGTTYNEQFF NA TRBJ2-1 NA TRBV6-1
TGTGCCAGCAGTCACAGGGCTATTACCTACGAGCAGTACTTC CASSHRAITYEQYF NA TRBJ2-7 NA TRBV28
TGTGCCAGCAGTTTATACGCTAGCGGGAGCTACAATGAGCAGTTCTTC CASSLYASGSYNEQFF NA TRBJ2-1 TRBD2 TRBV28
TGTGCCAGCAGCTCATCGACAGGGGCTGGCGCAGATACGCAGTATTTT CASSSSTGAGADTQYF once TRBJ2-3 TRBD1 TRBV7-6
TGTGCCAGTAGTTCAAGCCGACTAGCGGGAGATCCAGATACGCAGTATTTT CASSSSRLAGDPDTQYF NA TRBJ2-3 TRBD2 TRBV19
TGTGCCTGGAGTGTACCACACCGACTTTCGTACGAGCAGTACTTC CAWSVPHRLSYEQYF NA TRBJ2-7 NA TRBV30
TGTGCCAGCAGTTATTCCCGGACCCAGCCCCAGCATTTT CASSYSRTQPQHF NA TRBJ1-5 NA TRBV6-9
TGTGCCAGCAGCTTGCGGGAAACCTACGAGCAGTACTTC CASSLRETYEQYF NA TRBJ2-7 NA TRBV5-4
TGTGCCAGCAGCCCCGACGGATACGAGCAGCACTTC CASSPDGYEQHF NA TRBJ2-7 NA TRBV7-9
TGCAGCGTTGAGGTAGGCGGGATCGCCTACAATGAGCAGTTCTTC CSVEVGGIAYNEQFF NA TRBJ2-1 NA TRBV29-1
TGTGCCAGCAGCTTGTTTGCTGGGACCTCTGGAAACACCATATATTTT CASSLFAGTSGNTIYF NA TRBJ1-3 NA TRBV5-6
TGTGCCAGCAGTTTCTACCCCCCGGACGGCAGCTCCTACAATGAGCAGTTCTTC CASSFYPPDGSSYNEQFF NA TRBJ2-1 NA TRBV27
TGTGCCAGCAGCTTGCTAGGTTCCAACACAGATACGCAGTATTTT CASSLLGSNTDTQYF NA TRBJ2-3 NA TRBV5-4
TGTGCCAGCAGCAGCCGGAGGGACACCTCCTACGAGCAGTACTTC CASSSRRDTSYEQYF NA TRBJ2-7 NA TRBV13
TGTGCCAGCAGCGTACAGGGGATTTACAATGAGCAGTTCTTC CASSVQGIYNEQFF medium-sized TRBJ2-1 NA TRBV9
TGTGCCAGCAGCTTACATGAGCGGGCGTGCCCCTACAATGAGCAGTTCTTC CASSLHERACPYNEQFF NA TRBJ2-1 NA TRBV11-2
TGTGCCAGCAGTGAGGCTATGGGGACTGGGGCCAACGTCCTGACTTTC CASSEAMGTGANVLTF NA TRBJ2-6 NA TRBV2
TGTGCCAGCAGTCAAGGGCGGAGGAGCACAGATACGCAGTATTTT CASSQGRRSTDTQYF NA TRBJ2-3 NA TRBV27
TGTGCCAGTAGTATGGCGACGGGAGAGGCCTACGAGCAGTACTTC CASSMATGEAYEQYF NA TRBJ2-7 NA TRBV19
TGTGCCAGCAGTGACCGGAACACCGGGGAGCTGTTTTTT CASSDRNTGELFF few TRBJ2-2 NA TRBV6-4
TGTGCCAGCACCCGTTTAGGCGGGGGAAACACCGGGGAGCTGTTTTTT CASTRLGGGNTGELFF NA TRBJ2-2 TRBD2 TRBV9
TGTGCCACCAGCCACAGCTCTGGAAACACCATATATTTT CATSHSSGNTIYF once TRBJ1-3 NA TRBV15
TGTGCCAGCAGCCCGTCAGCGGGAGGGCCTCCAGATACGCAGTATTTT CASSPSAGGPPDTQYF NA TRBJ2-3 TRBD2 TRBV7-9
TGTGCCAGCAGTCCCCCCACGACAGGGGAAGGGTGGAATGAGCAGTTCTTC CASSPPTTGEGWNEQFF NA TRBJ2-1 TRBD1 TRBV27
TGTGCCAGCAGCCTGGGGAGACTAGCGGGAGGGCCGTTGAAGGAGACCCAGTACTTC CASSLGRLAGGPLKETQYF NA TRBJ2-5 TRBD2 TRBV7-8
TGCGCCAGCAGCTTGGGGGAGGGGTGGAGGGAGCAGTTCTTC CASSLGEGWREQFF NA TRBJ2-1 TRBD2 TRBV5-1
TGTGCCAGCAGTGGGCTCGTTAAATCCTACGAGCAGTACTTC CASSGLVKSYEQYF NA TRBJ2-7 NA TRBV2
TGTGCCAGCAGTGAAAGTGGGGCGGAAGCTTTCTTT CASSESGAEAFF NA TRBJ1-1 NA TRBV6-1
TGCGCCAGCAGCCTCTACGGGCAGCGGGAGAAGAGAGAGACCCAGTACTTC CASSLYGQREKRETQYF NA TRBJ2-5 TRBD2 TRBV4-3
TGTGCCAGCAGCTTATCGGGACAGGGGTATCAAGAGACCCAGTACTTC CASSLSGQGYQETQYF NA TRBJ2-5 TRBD1 TRBV7-8
TGTGCCAGCAGCACCCCCCGACAGGGGAGTCACACAGATACGCAGTATTTT CASSTPRQGSHTDTQYF NA TRBJ2-3 TRBD1 TRBV7-2